The 11 T cell receptor beta chains in this list originate from one sample, sequenced in a study of Graves' ophthalmopathy and Graves' hyperthyroidism. The authors amplified TCR beta CDR3 regions from RNA transcripts. First-round RT-PCR relied on HTBI primers, and a second-round multiplex PCR came next. TCRdb independently ran MiXCR on the multiplex PCR reads; one entry per CDR3 protein. The sample lists about 1.1 million distinct CDR3 sequences; approximately 35% were seen once. Source material: peripheral blood or thyroid tissue (not recorded which). The receptors come from an adult man with Graves' hyperthyroidism.

This clonotype appeared many times. The genes are TRBV19 and TRBJ1-6; D is undetermined. The CDR3 sequence is 14 residues long. CDR1 is LNHDA, CDR2 SQIVND, per germline (reference sequence). V was cut by 5 bases and J by 0 bases, with 5 bases left in between. CDR3 sequence reads: CASSGVSYNSPLHF. CDR3 nucleotides: TGTGCCAGTAGTGGAGTCTCCTATAATTCACCCCTCCACTTT.

This clonotype turned up a few times. The rearrangement joins TRBV12-3 or TRBV12-4 to TRBJ1-2; no clear D. The CDR3 totals 13 residues. V lost 2 bases and J 2 bases, leaving 6 bases between the germline ends. CDR3 sequence: CASSLSLNYGYTF. As DNA, the CDR3 is TGTGCCAGCAGTTTATCGTTAAACTATGGCTACACCTTC.

The J gene is TRBJ2-7, the V gene TRBV12-3 or TRBV12-4; no reliable D call. CDR3 length equals 14 residues. V lost 2 bases and J lost 6, with 14 bases in between. The CDR3 sequence is CASSLTEISSEQYF. Written as DNA, the CDR3 is TGTGCCAGCAGTTTAACTGAAATTAGCTCCGAGCAGTACTTC.

This chain uses TRBV5-1 with TRBJ1-2; D unresolved. V was clipped by 0 bases and J by 2 bases, with 11 bases between them. In germline, CDR1 is SGHRS, CDR2 YFSETQ. This CDR3 is 15 amino acids long. The CDR3 loop is CASSLALGSNYGYTF. The CDR3 DNA reads TGCGCCAGCAGCTTGGCGCTGGGGAGCAACTATGGCTACACCTTC.

This clonotype appeared many times. The chain is built from TRBV7-9 and TRBJ1-1; TRBD1 is a possible D gene (5 bases). Germline values: CDR1 SEHNR, CDR2 FQNEAQ (reference sequence). The CDR3 covers 14 residues. Between the trimmed V and J ends, which lost 3 bases and 6 bases, there was a span of 14 bases. CDR3 DNA sequence: TGTGCCAGCAGCTTGGGGGGGTTAAGAGCTGAAGCTTTCTTT. Translation: CASSLGGLRAEAFF.

V usage is TRBV10-3 and J usage is TRBJ1-1; no clear D. CDR3 length: 13 amino acids. Germline values: CDR1 ENHRY, CDR2 SYGVKD. Between the trimmed V and J ends, which lost 0 bases and 1 base, there was a span of 3 bases. CDR3 in amino acids: CAISESANTEAFF. The CDR3 region has the DNA TGTGCCATCAGTGAGTCGGCGAACACTGAAGCTTTCTTT.

This clonotype was recorded many times. The V call is TRBV10-3, the J call TRBJ1-5; a weak D match, TRBD1 (6 bases). In germline, CDR1 is ENHRY, CDR2 SYGVKD. V lost 7 bases and J 5 bases, leaving 12 bases between the germline ends. This CDR3 has 13 amino acids. CDR3 protein: CAINKGVDQPQHF. The CDR3 nucleotides are TGTGCCATCAACAAGGGGGTGGATCAGCCCCAGCATTTT.

With regard to this clonotype: The germline gene is not matched at one end of the junction; a read error may be the cause. The rearrangement uses TRBV20-1 and TRBJ2-5, with D possibly matching TRBD2 (6 bases). The CDR3 consists of 13 residues. From germline, CDR1 is DFQATT and CDR2 SNEGSKA (reference sequence). DNA of the CDR3: TGCAGTGCTAGAGAGGGGACTGAAGAGACCCAGTGCTTC. Its translation is CSAREGTEETQCF.

The chain couples TRBV20-1 to TRBJ1-6; 9 bases align to TRBD1. The V gene end was trimmed by 5 bases and the J gene end by 7 bases; junction bases not matched to a gene: 6. The germline gives CDR1 DFQATT, CDR2 SNEGSKA (reference sequence). The CDR3 has 14 amino acids. CDR3 protein: CSAGRTGENSPLHF. CDR3 bases: TGCAGTGCTGGCAGGACAGGGGAAAATTCACCCCTCCACTTT.

This clonotype was counted ten times or more. This sequence joins TRBV7-9 and TRBJ2-7, with 8 bases matching TRBD2. The CDR3 has 17 amino acids. CDR1 SEHNR and CDR2 FQNEAQ come from the germline V gene (reference sequence). The V gene end was trimmed by 4 bases and the J gene end by 2 bases; junction bases not matched to a gene: 13. The CDR3 DNA sequence: TGTGCCAGCAGCTCATTCCGCACTAGCGGATTTACCTACGAGCAGTACTTC. Translated, it gives CASSSFRTSGFTYEQYF.

The genes are TRBV20-1 and TRBJ1-5; no clear D. Deletions cut 7 bases from V and 4 bases from J, with 8 bases between. Per the germline V gene, CDR1 is DFQATT and CDR2 is SNEGSKA (reference sequence). The CDR3 loop spans 11 amino acids. CDR3 loop: CSGAENQPQHF. CDR3 sequence (DNA): TGCAGTGGGGCGGAAAATCAGCCCCAGCATTTT.